Following are 5 T cell receptor beta chains from one sample sequenced in a study of read filtering for tumor transcriptome and immune sequencing. Molecular barcoded adaptors covering alpha/delta and beta/gamma chains were used on around 400 ng RNA. TCRdb analysed the reads with MiXCR anew, one entry per CDR3 protein. The data show tens of thousands of distinct CDR3 sequences, 11% to 15% seen once. Sequenced material: a population of CD138-negative cells sorted from bone marrow. The source is a donor at least 40 years old with multiple myeloma.

This clonotype was observed many times. This chain joins TRBV20-1 and TRBJ2-3; 10 nucleotides line up with TRBD2. The CDR3 consists of 13 residues. Trimming took 6 bases from V and 2 from J; bases not matched to a gene: 2. Germline lookup yields CDR1 DFQATT and CDR2 SNEGSKA (reference sequence). This CDR3 reads CSATSGITDTQYF. CDR3 DNA: TGCAGTGCCACTAGCGGGATCACAGATACGCAGTATTTT.

This clonotype was counted many times. The CDR3 reads CASSFVGLLTYEQYF. The CDR3 DNA follows: TGTGCCAGCAGTTTTGTAGGGCTGCTTACCTACGAGCAGTACTTC. This chain uses TRBV28 with TRBJ2-7; D remains unclear. Trimming stripped 3 bases from V and 2 bases from J, with 14 bases between. Germline V gives CDR1 MDHEN, CDR2 SYDVKM. The CDR3 sequence is 15 residues long. Full variable domain (rest looked up from reference TRBV28 and TRBJ2-7): DVKVTQSSRYLVKRTGEKVFLECVQDMDHENMFWYRQDPGLGLRLIYFSYDVKMKEKGDIPEGYSVSREKKERFSLILESASTNQTSMYLCASSFVGLLTYEQYFGPGTRLTVT.

This clonotype was seen ten or more times. The CDR3 here is CASKAELNTEAFF. CDR3 DNA: TGTGCCAGCAAGGCAGAATTGAACACTGAAGCTTTCTTT. The gene calls are TRBV2 and TRBJ1-1, with unresolved D. V dropped 7 bases and J dropped 0 bases, with 9 bases sitting between them. The germline gives CDR1 SNHLY, CDR2 FYNNEI. CDR3 length equals 13 residues.

The J gene is TRBJ2-4, the V gene TRBV20-1, with 7 positions matching TRBD1. Germline CDR1 reads DFQATT; CDR2 reads SNEGSKA (reference sequence). J lost 5 bases, V lost 6 bases, and 13 bases had no gene match. The CDR3 runs 15 residues. The CDR3 sequence: CSADMGQQPQNIQYF. CDR3 in DNA: TGCAGTGCCGATATGGGACAGCAACCGCAAAACATTCAGTACTTC.

At least ten counts were recorded for this clonotype. The rearrangement uses TRBV6-1 and TRBJ1-6; possibly TRBD1 for D (5 bases). This CDR3 has 13 amino acids. Trimming removed 6 bases at V and 10 bases at J, with 13 bases between. The germline V gene encodes CDR1 MNHNS and CDR2 SASEGT. The CDR3 DNA reads TGTGCCAGCAGGCTTACAGGCCAATCACCCCTCCACTTT. Protein product: CASRLTGQSPLHF.